The 31 T cell receptor beta chains below come from one sample, sequenced in a study of T cells after yellow fever vaccination. One entry per CDR3 protein, called by TCRdb with MiXCR from the 5' RACE reads. The table lists approximately 260,000 distinct CDR3 sequences, over 4.5% of them singletons, with about 3.5% in the top ten. The sample was CD4+ T cells sorted from PBMCs, taken on the day of the yellow fever booster vaccination. Every receptor here comes from a man between 18 and 35 years old who received the YFV17D yellow fever vaccine.

This clonotype came up many times. The chain couples TRBV5-1 to TRBJ2-7, with TRBD2 matching 8 bases. V lost 3 bases to trimming and J lost 2 bases; unmatched junction nucleotides: 4. Germline CDR1 SGHRS, CDR2 YFSETQ. CDR3 size: 14 residues. As DNA, the CDR3 is TGCGCCAGCAGCTCTACTAGCGGCACCTACGAGCAGTACTTC. Its protein product is CASSSTSGTYEQYF.

This clonotype has a handful of counts. The rearrangement uses TRBV4-3 and TRBJ1-5; D gene uncertain. Between the trimmed V and J ends, which lost 0 bases and 4 bases, there was a span of 7 bases. This CDR3 spans 14 amino acids. The germline gives CDR1 LGHNA, CDR2 YSLEER. CDR3: CASSQDHGNQPQHF. The CDR3 DNA sequence: TGCGCCAGCAGCCAAGATCACGGGAATCAGCCCCAGCATTTT.

The CDR3 DNA reads as TGCAGTGCTAGAGAGGGGATAGATGGCTACACCTTC. This sequence encodes CSAREGIDGYTF. The chain links TRBV20-1 to TRBJ1-2; D gene uncertain. The CDR3 extends over 12 amino acids. V lost 0 bases, J lost 6 bases, and 8 bases lay in between. Germline-derived CDR1 and CDR2 are DFQATT and SNEGSKA (reference sequence).

Only a few counts were recorded for this clonotype. The V gene is TRBV12-3 or TRBV12-4, the J gene TRBJ1-1; D gene uncertain. Trimming left V 3 bases short and J 4 bases short, with 12 bases between. This CDR3 contains 14 residues. The CDR3 sequence: CASSFEDPITEAFF. The CDR3 DNA reads as TGTGCCAGCAGTTTTGAAGATCCTATCACTGAAGCTTTCTTT.

The sample holds one count of this clonotype. A read error may be the cause here, since a much bigger clone is one base away. The gene calls are TRBV7-2 and TRBJ2-2; unclear D gene. This CDR3 is 15 amino acids long. V lost 2 bases to trimming and J lost 1 base, with 8 bases between them. From germline, CDR1 is SGHTA and CDR2 FQGNSA. In DNA, the CDR3 is TGTGCCAGCAGCTTAAGTCAAGGGAACACCGGGGAGCTGTTTTTT. Translation gives CASSLSQGNTGELFF.

Ten or more counts support this clonotype. The chain has TRBV21-1 and TRBJ2-3; no check of the table's D call, TRBD2, against the DNA was made. TRBV21-1 has pseudogene status. The CDR3 loop spans 16 amino acids. The CDR3 region has the DNA TGTGCCAGCAGCAAAGAGCCTAGCGGGCACACAGATACGCAGTATTTT. Protein product: CASSKEPSGHTDTQYF.

The V gene is TRBV5-1, the J gene TRBJ2-4, with D possibly being TRBD1 or TRBD2 (6 bases each). Germline assignment: CDR1 SGHRS and CDR2 YFSETQ. Trimming left V 0 bases short and J 6 bases short, with 13 bases between. The CDR3 contains 15 residues. This chain's CDR3 is CASSLATGTGNIQYF. In DNA form, the CDR3 reads TGCGCCAGCAGCTTGGCAACAGGGACTGGAAACATTCAGTACTTC.

In this sample, this clonotype turned up a few times. The rearrangement links TRBV5-1 to TRBJ2-1; 13 bases are a match to TRBD2. The germline V gene has CDR1 SGHRS and CDR2 YFSETQ. V was pared by 4 bases and J by 7 bases, with 5 bases of the junction left unmatched. The CDR3 covers 15 residues. As DNA, the CDR3 is TGCGCCAGCAGCCCGGGGACTAGCGGGGAGAATGAGCAGTTCTTC. This gives the protein CASSPGTSGENEQFF.

The chain carries TRBV6-6 and TRBJ2-5; 9 bases map to TRBD2. Germline lookup yields CDR1 MNHNY and CDR2 SVGAGI (reference sequence). The V segment lost 7 bases and the J segment 2 bases; nucleotides outside the gene matches: 5. The CDR3 runs to 14 residues. Written as DNA, the CDR3 is TGTGCCAGCAATGCGGGAGGGAGTCAAGAGACCCAGTACTTC. Encoded protein: CASNAGGSQETQYF.

This clonotype showed up many times. This chain connects TRBV4-1 to TRBJ2-5; D is unclear. The CDR3 is 16 amino acids. CDR1 and CDR2 (germline): MGHRA, YSYEKL. V dropped 1 base and J dropped 7 bases, with 19 bases sitting between them. The CDR3 sequence: CASSQASIGIEGTQYF. CDR3 DNA sequence: TGCGCCAGCAGCCAAGCTTCAATAGGGATCGAAGGGACCCAGTACTTC.

This clonotype was seen ten or more times. The J gene is TRBJ1-2, the V gene TRBV12-3 or TRBV12-4, with 7 bases matching TRBD1. V dropped 6 bases and J dropped 0; count of bases not matched to a gene: 4. The CDR3 consists of 14 residues. CDR3 sequence (DNA): TGTGCCAGCAGCCAGACAGGGACTAACTATGGCTACACCTTC. The encoded protein is CASSQTGTNYGYTF.

At least ten counts were recorded for this clonotype. The chain recombines TRBV20-1 with TRBJ1-1; possibly TRBD1 for D (5 bases). V dropped 2 bases and J dropped 1 base, with 11 bases sitting between them. Germline loops: CDR1 DFQATT, CDR2 SNEGSKA (reference sequence). The CDR3 consists of 14 residues. The CDR3 DNA sequence: TGCAGTGCTAGATTGGCGGGGCAGAACACTGAAGCTTTCTTT. It encodes CSARLAGQNTEAFF.

As concerns this clonotype: Germline is not matched at one junction end, which may reflect a read error. The chain couples TRBV12-3 or TRBV12-4 to TRBJ2-5; D remains unclear. The CDR3 spans 12 residues. DNA for the CDR3: TGTGCCAGCAGTGCCGGGCAAGTGACCCAGTACTTC. It codes for CASSAGQVTQYF.

This clonotype showed up just a few times. J is TRBJ1-1 and V is TRBV7-9, with a weak D call TRBD1 (5 bases). CDR3 length: 13 amino acids. Germline CDR1 is SEHNR and CDR2 is FQNEAQ (reference sequence). V lost 6 bases to trimming and J lost 3 bases, with 11 bases between them. CDR3 coding DNA: TGTGCCAGCAGGTGGGGGTCGGACACTGAAGCTTTCTTT. Encoded protein: CASRWGSDTEAFF.

This clonotype was seen repeatedly, ten times or more. The genes are TRBV5-1 and TRBJ2-1; a weak D match, TRBD2 (6 bases). The V end was cut by 6 bases, the J end by 8 bases, with 21 bases between. CDR1 SGHRS and CDR2 YFSETQ come from the germline V gene. This CDR3 comprises 15 residues. CDR3 amino acids: CASMETSMSVDEQFF. CDR3 in DNA: TGCGCCAGCATGGAGACTAGTATGAGTGTCGATGAGCAGTTCTTC.

This clonotype was picked up many times. The chain combines TRBV4-2 with TRBJ2-5; D may be TRBD2 (6 bases). V was shortened by 4 bases and J by 2 bases, with 14 bases between the two germline ends. CDR1 is LGHNA, CDR2 YNFKEQ, per germline. CDR3 length equals 15 residues. DNA of the CDR3: TGTGCCAGCAGCCTTAGCGGCGCGTGGCAAGAGACCCAGTACTTC. It encodes CASSLSGAWQETQYF.

Many counts were recorded for this clonotype. This sequence joins TRBV4-3 and TRBJ2-3, with D perhaps matching TRBD2 (7 bases). V was pared by 5 bases and J by 5 bases, with 14 bases between. There are 14 residues in the CDR3. The germline CDR1 and CDR2 sequences are LGHNA and YSLEER. CDR3: CASSYGGQGDTQYF. The CDR3 DNA sequence: TGCGCCAGCAGCTACGGGGGGCAGGGAGATACGCAGTATTTT.

The table lists this clonotype with a few counts. CDR3 amino acids: CSASSGRTGNTIYF. Here the CDR3 DNA reads TGCAGTGCTAGTTCCGGGAGGACTGGAAACACCATATATTTT. The chain carries TRBV20-1 and TRBJ1-3; D remains unclear. Germline V gene sequence: CDR1 DFQATT, CDR2 SNEGSKA (reference sequence). Trimming took off 3 bases at V and 2 bases at J, with 11 bases between the two ends. This CDR3 is 14 amino acids long.

This chain connects TRBV20-1 to TRBJ2-1; 12 bases match TRBD2. Germline V gene lookup returns CDR1 DFQATT and CDR2 SNEGSKA (reference sequence). J lost 6 bases, V lost 1 base, and 10 bases had no gene match. The CDR3 sequence is 17 residues long. CDR3 sequence (DNA): TGCAGTGCTAGAGCGACCCTAGCGGGGGGGCCGGGCAATGAGCAGTTCTTC. Amino acids: CSARATLAGGPGNEQFF.

This clonotype was picked up a small number of times. The chain employs TRBV6-5 and TRBJ1-1; D may be TRBD1 (6 bases). Trimming stripped 4 bases from V and 6 bases from J, with 12 bases between. Germline CDR1 is MNHEY and CDR2 is SVGAGI. The CDR3 runs to 13 residues. The CDR3 spells CASSSLEGAEAFF. DNA of the CDR3: TGTGCCAGCAGTTCCCTGGAGGGGGCTGAAGCTTTCTTT.

This clonotype was seen a handful of times. V gene TRBV9 combines with J gene TRBJ1-6; TRBD1 is a possible D gene (6 bases). Germline CDR1 SGDLS, CDR2 YYNGEE. CDR3 size: 14 residues. The germline V and J ends were trimmed by 3 bases and 9 bases, with 13 bases remaining between them. CDR3: CASSGTGARSPLHF. In DNA, the CDR3 is TGTGCCAGCAGCGGGACGGGGGCTCGTTCACCCCTCCACTTT.

A few counts support this clonotype. The genes are TRBV20-1 and TRBJ1-1; D is possibly TRBD1 (5 bases). Germline V gives CDR1 DFQATT, CDR2 SNEGSKA (reference sequence). The germline V and J ends were trimmed by 1 base and 8 bases, with 14 bases remaining between them. This CDR3 is 13 amino acids long. CDR3 residues: CSARGWGVLEAFF. The CDR3 DNA sequence: TGCAGTGCTAGAGGCTGGGGGGTCCTCGAAGCTTTCTTT.

The V gene is TRBV4-2, the J gene TRBJ2-1; TRBD1 agrees at 9 bases. There are 13 residues in the CDR3. Germline CDR1 is LGHNA and CDR2 is YNFKEQ. J was trimmed by 14 bases and V by 3 bases; bases with no gene match: 8. CDR3 loop: CASSQDGQGKEFF. CDR3 in DNA: TGTGCCAGCAGCCAGGACGGACAGGGGAAGGAGTTCTTC.

The chain joins TRBV12-5 to TRBJ2-1, with D possibly being TRBD2 (6 bases). This CDR3 spans 16 amino acids. Trimming cost V 9 bases and J 0 bases, with 18 bases left between them. The germline V gene has CDR1 LGHNT and CDR2 FRNRAP. This CDR3 reads CASRSGGTVSYNEQFF. CDR3 in DNA: TGTGCTAGCCGCTCTGGGGGGACGGTCTCCTACAATGAGCAGTTCTTC.

The chain employs TRBV7-2 and TRBJ2-3; D remains ambiguous. Germline loops: CDR1 SGHTA, CDR2 FQGNSA. The V gene lost 1 base and the J gene lost 1 base, with 9 bases spanning the gap. The length of the CDR3 is 15 residues. Written as DNA, the CDR3 is TGTGCCAGCAGCTTAGTGGGCGGAGGCACAGATACGCAGTATTTT. This encodes CASSLVGGGTDTQYF.

This clonotype has a count of ten or more. The chain couples TRBV4-3 to TRBJ2-1; no reliable D call. The V end was cut by 2 bases, the J end by 6 bases, with 8 bases between. The CDR3 consists of 13 residues. CDR1 LGHNA and CDR2 YSLEER come from the germline V gene. CDR3 residues: CASSQRVGNEQFF. The CDR3 DNA is TGCGCCAGCAGCCAAAGGGTGGGCAATGAGCAGTTCTTC.

This clonotype came up many times. The rearrangement joins TRBV5-1 to TRBJ2-5; 13 bases match TRBD2. CDR1 is SGHRS and CDR2 is YFSETQ in the germline V gene. The CDR3 consists of 17 residues. Trimming removed 4 bases from V and 4 bases from J; junction bases left unmatched: 10. Here the CDR3 DNA reads TGCGCCAGCAGCCGAGGACAGGGACTAGCGGGGTTAGAGACCCAGTACTTC. Translation: CASSRGQGLAGLETQYF. The complete variable domain, with remaining parts taken from reference TRBV5-1 and TRBJ2-5, reads KAGVTQTPRYLIKTRGQQVTLSCSPISGHRSVSWYQQTPGQGLQFLFEYFSETQRNKGNFPGRFSGRQFSNSRSEMNVSTLELGDSALYLCASSRGQGLAGLETQYFGPGTRLLVL.

The V call is TRBV19, the J call TRBJ2-3, with 10 nucleotides matching TRBD2. The CDR3 covers 14 residues. J gave up 6 bases and V 5 bases, and 5 bases lay outside the gene matches. Germline CDR1 is LNHDA and CDR2 is SQIVND (reference sequence). The CDR3 nucleotides are TGTGCCAGTAGTTTCCTAGCGGGGGACGATACGCAGTATTTT. Protein: CASSFLAGDDTQYF.

This clonotype was recorded many times. The DNA of the CDR3 is TGTGCCAGCAGCTTGGCAGATACGCAGTATTTT. It specifies CASSLADTQYF. The chain has TRBV7-2 and TRBJ2-3; D uncertain. This CDR3 comprises 11 residues. Germline assignment: CDR1 SGHTA and CDR2 FQGNSA. V gave up 3 bases and J gave up 4 bases, with 2 bases separating them.

This clonotype was seen more than once but under ten times. The chain employs TRBV3-1 and TRBJ2-2; D gene ambiguous. Deletions cut 1 base from V and 6 bases from J, with 3 bases between. CDR1 and CDR2 from the germline V gene are LGHDT and YNNKEL (reference sequence). The CDR3 runs 12 residues. The CDR3 DNA is TGTGCCAGCAGCCAAGGCCCCGGGGAGCTGTTTTTT. It translates to CASSQGPGELFF.

This clonotype showed up many times. The rearrangement uses TRBV27 and TRBJ2-7, with a tentative D call TRBD1 (5 bases). CDR1 and CDR2 from the germline V gene are MNHEY and SMNVEV (reference sequence). This CDR3 is built from 15 residues. The germline V and J ends were trimmed by 1 base and 0 bases, with 10 bases remaining between them. The CDR3 here is CASSLWGRSSYEQYF. The CDR3, as DNA: TGTGCCAGCAGTTTATGGGGCAGGAGCTCCTACGAGCAGTACTTC.